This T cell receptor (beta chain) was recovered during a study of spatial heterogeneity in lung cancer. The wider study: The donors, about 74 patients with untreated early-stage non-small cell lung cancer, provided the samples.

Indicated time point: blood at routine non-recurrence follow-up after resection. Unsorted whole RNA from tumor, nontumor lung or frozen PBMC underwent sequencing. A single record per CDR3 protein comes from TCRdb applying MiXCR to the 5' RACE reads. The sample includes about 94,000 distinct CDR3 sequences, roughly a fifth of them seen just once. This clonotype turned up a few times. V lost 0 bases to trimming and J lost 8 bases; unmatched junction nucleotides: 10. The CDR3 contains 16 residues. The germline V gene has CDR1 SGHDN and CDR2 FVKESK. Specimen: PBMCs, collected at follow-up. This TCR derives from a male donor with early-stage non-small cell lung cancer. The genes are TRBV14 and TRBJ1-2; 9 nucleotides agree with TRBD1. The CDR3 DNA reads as TGTGCCAGCAGCCAAGAAATAGGACAGGGGACGCGGGGCTACACCTTC. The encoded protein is CASSQEIGQGTRGYTF.